This TCR beta chain was identified in a study of cytomegalovirus exposure and HLA in healthy donors. General study results and limits: Reports indicate that TCR beta sequences accurately predicted the HLA-A and HLA-B alleles of most subjects. Researchers had no immune exposure information except CMV serostatus available. For presence/absence analyses, sequencing depth was assumed to be roughly uniform across donors.

It was with 60 Vbeta and 13 Jbeta primers that the PCR ran. The data were produced by immunoSEQ multiplex PCR, yet TCRdb's version contains in-frame clones alone and is incomplete. The repertoire includes around 150,000 clones, around three quarters of them detected once, and roughly 6.8% sits in the top ten. Details on this clone: The target antigen is unknown.

The specimen was PBMCs. This TCR derives from a man aged 35-49 years in good health and CMV-seropositive.

For the CDR3, the DNA is TGCGCCAGCAGCCAACTAGCGGGAGAGACCCAGTACTTC. Protein: CASSQLAGETQYF. The V and J genes are TRBV4-1 and TRBJ2-5; 8 positions agree with TRBD2. CDR1 is MGHRA and CDR2 is YSYEKL in the germline V gene. The CDR3 is 13 residues long. The ends lost 2 bases at V and 4 bases at J; junction bases unmatched: 0.